Below are 9 T cell receptor beta chains sequenced from a single sample in a study of preoperative IRX-2 immunotherapy in early breast cancer (dated by TCRdb to about 2019). What the treatment or condition label conveys for this sample: preoperative locoregional IRX-2 cytokine immunotherapy. Library method: the immunoSEQ multiplex PCR assay. TCRdb took over this immuneACCESS table, retaining in-frame rearrangements with V and J assigned. Such tables are incomplete; in checked studies, under half of the missing clones stem from an unresolved V gene, and the remainder is unexplained. Within this sample are some 1,100 clones, with 70% to 75% of them counted one time only. The biggest ten clones account for 11% of the sample. The source material was normal tissue next to the tumor, sampled from a patient treated with IRX-2 immunotherapy. Every receptor here comes from a human donor with breast cancer.

This sequence joins TRBV11-3 and TRBJ1-6, with D tentatively TRBD1 (5 bases). With 5 bases removed from V and 0 bases from J, the gap between germline ends came to 14 bases. There are 17 residues in the CDR3. Germline CDR1 is SGHNT and CDR2 is YENEEA. The DNA for the CDR3 is TGTGCCAGCAGCCCTCACAAAGGGGCCTCCTATAATTCACCCCTCCACTTT. Translated: CASSPHKGASYNSPLHF.

The chain joins TRBV14 to TRBJ2-7; D ambiguous. V was clipped by 4 bases and J by 2 bases, with 15 bases between them. The CDR3 covers 15 residues. Germline lookup yields CDR1 SGHDN and CDR2 FVKESK. The CDR3 DNA reads as TGTGCCAGCAGCCCAACCCCTCCCGGAGCCTACGAGCAGTACTTC. Translated: CASSPTPPGAYEQYF.

This clone was detected once. This chain joins TRBV7-5 and TRBJ1-2; the tabulated D call, TRBD1, remains unverified against the DNA. TRBV7-5 is noted as a pseudogene. The CDR3 runs to 14 residues. The CDR3 protein is CASSSVTGRDGYTF. In DNA form, the CDR3 reads TGTGCCAGCAGCTCCGTAACAGGGAGAGATGGCTACACCTTC.

V and J are TRBV6-8 and TRBJ2-5, with D possibly matching TRBD2 (6 bases). Germline CDR1 is MNHGY and CDR2 is SAAAGT. The CDR3 loop spans 13 amino acids. Trimming cost V 6 bases and J 5 bases, with 13 bases left between them. For the CDR3, the DNA is TGTGCCAGCAGGGGAGGATTAGGGGAGACCCAGTACTTC. Its protein is CASRGGLGETQYF.

This chain joins TRBV11-3 and TRBJ2-7; D is perhaps TRBD2 (5 bases). V was shortened by 5 bases and J by 4 bases, with 18 bases between the two germline ends. The germline V gene has CDR1 SGHNT and CDR2 YENEEA. CDR3 size: 15 residues. The DNA for the CDR3 is TGTGCCAGCAGCCAAAGACTATCAAGTCGGTACGAGCAGTACTTC. This sequence encodes CASSQRLSSRYEQYF.

The CDR3 bases are TGTGCCAGCAGCGTGGGACTGAGCTCTGGAAACACCATATATTTT. Its protein is CASSVGLSSGNTIYF. The J gene is TRBJ1-3, the V gene TRBV9; D might be TRBD1 (5 bases). V lost 2 bases and J 0 bases, leaving 9 bases between the germline ends. CDR1 and CDR2 (germline): SGDLS, YYNGEE. This CDR3 spans 15 amino acids.

The chain carries TRBV18 and TRBJ2-2; D possibly corresponds to TRBD2 (6 bases). In germline, CDR1 is KGHSH, CDR2 LQKENI. The V end was cut by 4 bases, the J end by 1 base, with 13 bases between. This CDR3 has 16 amino acids. CDR3 region: CASSRRGGENTGELFF. The DNA of the CDR3 is TGTGCCAGCTCACGAAGGGGAGGAGAGAACACCGGGGAGCTGTTTTTT.

This chain connects TRBV5-3 to TRBJ2-4; no firm D call. TRBV5-3 is flagged as an ORF with uncertain function. The CDR3 spans 16 residues. The ends were cut back, 1 base at V and 0 bases at J, with 11 bases in the middle. CDR3 DNA sequence: TGTGCCAGAAGCTTGACAAGGATTATAGCCAAAAACATTCAGTACTTC. It specifies CARSLTRIIAKNIQYF.

For this clone: Germline is not matched at one junction end, which may reflect a read error. The chain is built from TRBV15 and TRBJ2-2; 14 positions match TRBD2. Germline V CDR1 and CDR2: LNHNV, YYDKDF (reference sequence). The CDR3 runs 18 residues. CDR3 bases: TGTGCCAGCAGCCAAAGACTAGCGGGAGGGCCTATCACCGGGGAGCTTTTTTTT. This gives the protein CASSQRLAGGPITGELFF.